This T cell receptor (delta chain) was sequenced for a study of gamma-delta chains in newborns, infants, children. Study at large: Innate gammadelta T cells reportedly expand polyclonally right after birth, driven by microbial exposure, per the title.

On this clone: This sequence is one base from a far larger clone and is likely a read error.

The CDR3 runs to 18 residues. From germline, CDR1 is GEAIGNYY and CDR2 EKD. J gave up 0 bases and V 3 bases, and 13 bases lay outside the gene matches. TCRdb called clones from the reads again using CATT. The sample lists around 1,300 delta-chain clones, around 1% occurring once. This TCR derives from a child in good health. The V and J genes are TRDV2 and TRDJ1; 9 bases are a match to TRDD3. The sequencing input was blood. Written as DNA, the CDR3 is TGTGCCTGTGACCCTCCTCGTACTGGGGGACCTTACACCGATAAACTCATCTTT. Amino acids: CACDPPRTGGPYTDKLIF.